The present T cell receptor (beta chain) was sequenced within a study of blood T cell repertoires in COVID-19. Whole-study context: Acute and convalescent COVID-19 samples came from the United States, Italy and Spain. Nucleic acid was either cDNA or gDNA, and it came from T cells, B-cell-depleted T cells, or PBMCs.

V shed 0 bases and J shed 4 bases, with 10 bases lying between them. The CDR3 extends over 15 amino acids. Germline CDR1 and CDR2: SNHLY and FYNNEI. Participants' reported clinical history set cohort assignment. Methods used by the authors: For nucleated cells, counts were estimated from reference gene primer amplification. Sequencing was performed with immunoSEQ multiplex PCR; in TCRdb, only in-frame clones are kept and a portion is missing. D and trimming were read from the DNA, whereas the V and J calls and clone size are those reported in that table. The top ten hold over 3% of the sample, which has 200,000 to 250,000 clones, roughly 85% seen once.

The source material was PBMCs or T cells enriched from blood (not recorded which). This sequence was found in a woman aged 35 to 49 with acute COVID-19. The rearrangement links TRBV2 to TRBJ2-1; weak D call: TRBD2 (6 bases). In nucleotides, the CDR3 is TGTGCCAGCAGTGAAGCGAGGGGAGGATACAATGAGCAGTTCTTC. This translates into CASSEARGGYNEQFF.